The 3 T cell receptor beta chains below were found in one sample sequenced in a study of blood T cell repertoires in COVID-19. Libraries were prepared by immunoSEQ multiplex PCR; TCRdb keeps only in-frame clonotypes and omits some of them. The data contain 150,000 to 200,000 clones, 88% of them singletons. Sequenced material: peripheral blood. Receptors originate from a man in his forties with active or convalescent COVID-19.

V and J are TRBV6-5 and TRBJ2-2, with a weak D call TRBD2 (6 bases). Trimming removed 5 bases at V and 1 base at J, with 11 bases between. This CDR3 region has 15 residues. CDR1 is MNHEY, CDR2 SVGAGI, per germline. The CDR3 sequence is CASSRLGQNTGELFF. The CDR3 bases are TGTGCCAGCAGTAGACTAGGACAGAACACCGGGGAGCTGTTTTTT.

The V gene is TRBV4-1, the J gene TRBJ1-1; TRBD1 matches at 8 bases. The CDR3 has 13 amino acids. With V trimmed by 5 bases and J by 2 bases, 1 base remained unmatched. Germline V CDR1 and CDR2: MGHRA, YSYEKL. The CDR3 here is CASSDRGNTEAFF. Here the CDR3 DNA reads TGCGCCAGCAGCGACAGGGGAAACACTGAAGCTTTCTTT.

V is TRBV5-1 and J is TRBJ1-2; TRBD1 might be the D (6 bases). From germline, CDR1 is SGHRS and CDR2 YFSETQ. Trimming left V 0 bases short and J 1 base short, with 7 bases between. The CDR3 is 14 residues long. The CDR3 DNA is TGCGCCAGCAGCTTGGACAGGGATAACTATGGCTACACCTTC. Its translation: CASSLDRDNYGYTF. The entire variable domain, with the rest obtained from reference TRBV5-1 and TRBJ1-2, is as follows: KAGVTQTPRYLIKTRGQQVTLSCSPISGHRSVSWYQQTPGQGLQFLFEYFSETQRNKGNFPGRFSGRQFSNSRSEMNVSTLELGDSALYLCASSLDRDNYGYTFGSGTRLTVV.